This entry describes one T cell receptor beta chain. This clonotype has only a few counts. The clone's antigen remains unknown. No qualities accompany the bases; no much larger clone lies one base away. Per the publication, the treatment or condition label means: allogeneic hematopoietic cell transplantation with graft depleted of TCRalphabeta T cells and CD19 B cells. Transplant recipients were children who received TCRalphabeta/CD19-depleted allogeneic hematopoietic cell grafts. Preparation of the library involved PCR. These reads were obtained on an Illumina HiSeq 2500. TCR libraries were prepared with molecular barcoding, using unique molecular identifiers to normalize TCRbeta repertoire quantification. TCRdb reanalyzed the raw reads on its own, using fastp at Q25 for trimming and MiXCR for clone calling, and kept in-frame beta chains. Rows with one shared CDR3 protein collapse into an entry with the most common genes and DNA. For this sample the table gives under 250,000 distinct CDR3 sequences, of which under 20% were detected only once. The ten largest clonotypes hold about 39% of the sample.

CDR1 SNHLY and CDR2 FYNNEI are derived from the germline V gene. Germline trimming amounts to 6 bases on V and 1 base on J, with 8 as the count of junction bases outside the gene matches. The CDR3 numbers 15 residues from cysteine through phenylalanine. Left in the record is the CDR3 DNA by itself, 45 bases read in frame from the first base. The data stem from a study of T-cell reconstitution after alpha-beta-depleted transplantation in children (dated by TCRdb to the mid-2010s). About the study as a whole: T-cell immune reconstitution after TCRalphabeta/CD19-depleted allogeneic hematopoietic cell transplantation in children was quantitatively tracked in the study by means of TCR repertoire profiling.

What the study reported, not specific to this receptor: Over subsequent months, a decline in hyperexpanded clone frequencies was noted, and after one year, T-cell counts and TCRbeta diversity were mostly ascribed to newly produced T cells. In some patients, high TCRbeta diversity at day 60 was attributed to recipient T cells and intrathymic progenitors that had survived conditioning. The apparently early alphabetaT-cell count recovery about two months after transplant was reportedly dependent on only several hundred rapidly expanded clones derived from non-depleted graft cells.

This TCR derives from a male patient aged 2-15 years who had a stem cell transplant for acute lymphoblastic leukemia, so the T cells may come from the graft donor. This chain joins TRBV2 to TRBJ1-1, with 7 bases aligning to TRBD1. Sequences were derived from PBMCs, mostly from graft donor cells, sampled 360 days after TCRalphabeta/CD19-depleted stem cell transplant. This receptor carries the CDR3 CASRDGTAPNTEAFF. At the DNA level, the sequence is TGTGCCAGCAGGGACGGGACAGCTCCGAACACTGAAGCTTTCTTT.